This T cell receptor beta chain was sequenced for a study of blood T cell repertoires in COVID-19. Study-wide context: Sources were T cells, B-cell-depleted T cells, or PBMCs; the material itself was cDNA or gDNA.

Authors' data handling: Reference gene primer amplification in the assay estimated nucleated cell counts. Using immunoSEQ multiplex PCR, the repertoire was profiled, and TCRdb retains in-frame clones only, with some absent. From that table come the V and J calls and clone size; the DNA was used to work out D and trimming. The sample carries approximately 190,000 clones, roughly 84% recorded once. V was cut by 8 bases and J by 6 bases, with 22 bases left in between. Per germline, CDR1 LNHNV and CDR2 YYDKDF (reference sequence). This CDR3 is 15 amino acids long. The receptor was isolated from a human donor in a cohort sampled during active COVID-19. Source material: peripheral blood. The chain joins TRBV15 to TRBJ1-1; a possible D gene is TRBD1 (6 bases). The CDR3 bases are TGTGCCACCGGCAAAGGGGGGGACCGGCGTTCTGAAGCTTTCTTT. Amino acids: CATGKGGDRRSEAFF.